This TCR beta chain stems from a study of shared T cell receptors in the human thymus. The sample holds a few counts of this clone. The CDR3 is 14 residues long. Trimming pared 3 bases from V and 0 bases from J, leaving 6 bases between. The germline V gene has CDR1 LNHDA and CDR2 SQIVND (reference sequence). Assay used: immunoSEQ multiplex PCR; TCRdb lists only in-frame clones, some missing. Of hundreds of thousands of clones listed, 87% are singletons. These data are also associated with another study on human thymus T cells.

The chain is built from TRBV19 and TRBJ1-3; no clear D gene. The sample consisted of thymocytes. This clonotype was sampled from a boy under two years old with a congenital heart defect. CDR3: CASSIPSSGNTIYF. The CDR3 region has the DNA TGTGCCAGTAGTATCCCGAGCTCTGGAAACACCATATATTTT.